One sample yielded the 2 T cell receptor beta chains listed below, sequenced in a study of T cells in Graves' hyperthyroidism and ophthalmopathy. Amplification of TCR beta CDR3 regions was performed using RNA transcripts as template. Using the HTBI primer set, a first-round RT-PCR was run on the TCR CDR3. One entry per CDR3 protein results from TCRdb running MiXCR on the multiplex PCR reads. The sample carries about 500,000 distinct CDR3 sequences, around 14% recorded once. Material for sequencing was blood. All receptors derive from a woman in her late teens or twenties with Graves' hyperthyroidism.

This clonotype showed up many times. The V and J genes are TRBV24-1 and TRBJ1-1; D perhaps matches TRBD1 (5 bases). The CDR3 has 14 amino acids. The germline CDR1 and CDR2 sequences are KGHDR and SFDVKD. V lost 4 bases to trimming and J lost 3 bases, with 11 bases between them. CDR3 in amino acids: CATSESGTYTEAFF. In DNA form, the CDR3 reads TGTGCCACCAGTGAGTCCGGGACGTACACTGAAGCTTTCTTT.

Turning to this clonotype: The junction and the germline gene differ at one end; a read error may be behind it. The chain uses TRBV13 and TRBJ2-3; TRBD1 aligns across 9 bases. The CDR3 spans 16 residues. Germline-derived CDR1 and CDR2 are PRHDT and FYEKMQ (reference sequence). CDR3 sequence: CASNLLGQGSTDTQYF. CDR3 coding DNA: TGTGCCAGCAACTTACTGGGACAGGGTAGCACAGATACGCAGTATTTT.